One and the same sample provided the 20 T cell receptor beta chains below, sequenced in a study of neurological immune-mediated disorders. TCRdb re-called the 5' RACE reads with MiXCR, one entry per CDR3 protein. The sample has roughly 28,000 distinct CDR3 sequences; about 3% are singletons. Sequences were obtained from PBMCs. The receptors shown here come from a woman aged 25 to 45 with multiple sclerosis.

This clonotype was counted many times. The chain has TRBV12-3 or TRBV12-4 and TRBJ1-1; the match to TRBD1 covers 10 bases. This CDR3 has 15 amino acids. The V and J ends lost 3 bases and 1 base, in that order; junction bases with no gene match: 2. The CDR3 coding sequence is TGTGCCAGCAGTTTGGGACAGGGGAGGAACACTGAAGCTTTCTTT. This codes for CASSLGQGRNTEAFF.

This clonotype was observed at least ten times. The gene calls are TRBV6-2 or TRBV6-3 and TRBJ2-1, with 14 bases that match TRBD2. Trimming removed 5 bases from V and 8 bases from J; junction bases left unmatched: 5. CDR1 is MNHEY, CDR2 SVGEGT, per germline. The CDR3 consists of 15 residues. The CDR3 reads CASSEGLAGGHEQFF. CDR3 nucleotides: TGTGCCAGCAGTGAAGGACTAGCGGGAGGTCATGAGCAGTTCTTC.

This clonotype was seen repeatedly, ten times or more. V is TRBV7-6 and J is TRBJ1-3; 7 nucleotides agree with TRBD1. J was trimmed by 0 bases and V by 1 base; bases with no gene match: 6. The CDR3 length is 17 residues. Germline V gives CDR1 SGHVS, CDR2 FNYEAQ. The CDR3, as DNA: TGTGCCAGCAGCTTAGTAGGGGGCAGGAACTCTGGAAACACCATATATTTT. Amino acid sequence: CASSLVGGRNSGNTIYF.

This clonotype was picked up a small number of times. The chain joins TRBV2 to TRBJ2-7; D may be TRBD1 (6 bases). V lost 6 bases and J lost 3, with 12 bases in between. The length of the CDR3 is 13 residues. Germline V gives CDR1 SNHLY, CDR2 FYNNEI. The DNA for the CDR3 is TGTGCCAGCAGGGTACTAGGGGGCTACGAGCAGTACTTC. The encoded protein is CASRVLGGYEQYF.

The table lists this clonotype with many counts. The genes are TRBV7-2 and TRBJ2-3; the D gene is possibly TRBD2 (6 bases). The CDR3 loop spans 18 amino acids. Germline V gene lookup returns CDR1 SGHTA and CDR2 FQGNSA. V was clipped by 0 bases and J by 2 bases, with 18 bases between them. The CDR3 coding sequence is TGTGCCAGCAGCTTAGCTAGGTTTGGAGGGTCTAACACAGATACGCAGTATTTT. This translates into CASSLARFGGSNTDTQYF.

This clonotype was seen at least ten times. DNA of the CDR3: TGTGCCAGCAGCTTTCAGCAGGGGGCACAGAGGGTGAACACTGAAGCTTTCTTT. As protein: CASSFQQGAQRVNTEAFF. The chain carries TRBV5-5 and TRBJ1-1; TRBD1 agrees at 8 bases. The CDR3 sequence is 18 residues long. Unmatched junction bases numbered 12, after V lost 2 bases and J lost 0 bases. Looked up from germline, CDR1 is SGHKS and CDR2 is YYEKEE (reference sequence).

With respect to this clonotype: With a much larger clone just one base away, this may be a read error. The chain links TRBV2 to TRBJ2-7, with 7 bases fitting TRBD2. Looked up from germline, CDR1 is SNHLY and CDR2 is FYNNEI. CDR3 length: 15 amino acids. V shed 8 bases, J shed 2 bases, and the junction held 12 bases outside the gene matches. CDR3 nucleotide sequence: TGTGCCAGCGCGGGGAGGACTAGAGGAGCCTACGAGCAGTACTTC. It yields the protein CASAGRTRGAYEQYF. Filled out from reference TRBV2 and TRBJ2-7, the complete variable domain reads EPEVTQTPSHQVTQMGQEVILRCVPISNHLYFYWYRQILGQKVEFLVSFYNNEISEKSEIFDDQFSVERPDGSNFTLKIRSTKLEDSAMYFCASAGRTRGAYEQYFGPGTRLTVT.

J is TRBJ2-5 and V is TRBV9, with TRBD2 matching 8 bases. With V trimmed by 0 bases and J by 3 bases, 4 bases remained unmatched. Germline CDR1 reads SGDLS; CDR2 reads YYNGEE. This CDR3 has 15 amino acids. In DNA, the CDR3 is TGTGCCAGCAGCGTAGGGGTTAGCGGGAAAGAGACCCAGTACTTC. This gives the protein CASSVGVSGKETQYF.

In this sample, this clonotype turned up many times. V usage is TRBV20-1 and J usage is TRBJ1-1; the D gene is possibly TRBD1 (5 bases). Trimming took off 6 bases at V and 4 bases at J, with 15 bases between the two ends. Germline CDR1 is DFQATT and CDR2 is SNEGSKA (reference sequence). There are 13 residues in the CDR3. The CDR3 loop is CSAQGDKGTEAFF. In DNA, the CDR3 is TGCAGTGCCCAGGGTGACAAAGGCACTGAAGCTTTCTTT.

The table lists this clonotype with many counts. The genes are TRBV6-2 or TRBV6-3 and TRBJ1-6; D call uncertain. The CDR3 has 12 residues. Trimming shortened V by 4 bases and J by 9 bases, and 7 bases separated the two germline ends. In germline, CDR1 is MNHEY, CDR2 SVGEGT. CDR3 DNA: TGTGCCAGCAGTTGGGGTATTTCACCCCTCCACTTT. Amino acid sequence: CASSWGISPLHF.

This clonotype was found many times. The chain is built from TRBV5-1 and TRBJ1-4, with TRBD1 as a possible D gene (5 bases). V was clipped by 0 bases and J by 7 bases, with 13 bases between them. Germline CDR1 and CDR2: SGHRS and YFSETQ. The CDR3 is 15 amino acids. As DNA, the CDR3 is TGCGCCAGCAGCTTGGCCCCCTTAGGGGTTGAAAAACTGTTTTTT. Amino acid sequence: CASSLAPLGVEKLFF.

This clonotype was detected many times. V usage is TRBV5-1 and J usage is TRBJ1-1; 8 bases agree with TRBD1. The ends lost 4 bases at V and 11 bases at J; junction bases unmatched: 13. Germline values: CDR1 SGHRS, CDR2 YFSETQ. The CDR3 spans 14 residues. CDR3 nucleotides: TGCGCCAGCAGCCCTTCTCAGGGGGCCGTGCGGGCTTTCTTT. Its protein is CASSPSQGAVRAFF.

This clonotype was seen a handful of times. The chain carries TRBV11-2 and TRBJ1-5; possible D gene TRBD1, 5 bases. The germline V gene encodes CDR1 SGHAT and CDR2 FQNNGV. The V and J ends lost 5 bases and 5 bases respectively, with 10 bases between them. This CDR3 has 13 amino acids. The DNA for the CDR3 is TGTGCCAGCAGCCCCGAAGGGGATCAGCCCCAGCATTTT. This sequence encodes CASSPEGDQPQHF.

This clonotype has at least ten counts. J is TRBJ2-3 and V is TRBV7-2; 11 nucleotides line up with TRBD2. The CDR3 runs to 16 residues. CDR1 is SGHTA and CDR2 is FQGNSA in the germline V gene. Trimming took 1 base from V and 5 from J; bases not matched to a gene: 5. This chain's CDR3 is CASSLGSGGARDTQYF. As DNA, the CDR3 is TGTGCCAGCAGCTTAGGTAGCGGGGGGGCGAGAGATACGCAGTATTTT.

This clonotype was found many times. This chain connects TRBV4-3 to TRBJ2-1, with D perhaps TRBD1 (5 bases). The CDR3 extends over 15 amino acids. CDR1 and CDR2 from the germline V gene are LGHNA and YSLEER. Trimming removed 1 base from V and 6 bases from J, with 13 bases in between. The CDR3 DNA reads TGCGCCAGCAGCCAAGGACAGAGCGTACGCAATGAGCAGTTCTTC. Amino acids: CASSQGQSVRNEQFF.

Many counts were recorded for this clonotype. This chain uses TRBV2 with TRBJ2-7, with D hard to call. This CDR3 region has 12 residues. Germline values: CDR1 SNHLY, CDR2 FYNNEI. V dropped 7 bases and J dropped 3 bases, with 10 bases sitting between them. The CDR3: CASMVDGYEQYF. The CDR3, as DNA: TGTGCCAGCATGGTGGACGGCTACGAGCAGTACTTC.

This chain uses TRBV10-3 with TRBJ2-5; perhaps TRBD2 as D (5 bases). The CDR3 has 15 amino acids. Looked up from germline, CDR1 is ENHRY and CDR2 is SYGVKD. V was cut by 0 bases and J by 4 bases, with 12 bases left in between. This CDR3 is CAISESYLRGETQYF. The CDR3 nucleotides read TGTGCCATCAGTGAGTCGTACCTTCGGGGAGAGACCCAGTACTTC.

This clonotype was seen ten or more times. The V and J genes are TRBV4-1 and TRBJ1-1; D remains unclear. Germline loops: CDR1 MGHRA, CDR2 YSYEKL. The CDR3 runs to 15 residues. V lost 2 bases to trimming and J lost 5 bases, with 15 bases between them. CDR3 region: CASSQTEVGGTEAFF. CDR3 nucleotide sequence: TGCGCCAGCAGCCAAACCGAGGTCGGAGGGACTGAAGCTTTCTTT.

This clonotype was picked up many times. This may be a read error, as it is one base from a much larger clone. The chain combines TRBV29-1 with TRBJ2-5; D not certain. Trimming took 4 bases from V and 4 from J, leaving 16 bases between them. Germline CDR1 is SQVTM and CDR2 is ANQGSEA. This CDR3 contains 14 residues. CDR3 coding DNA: TGCAGCGTTGTAGGTGGAAAGTTCACAGAGACCCAGTACTTC. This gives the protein CSVVGGKFTETQYF.

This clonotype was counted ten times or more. The CDR3 here is CASSSGQMNTEAFF. CDR3 nucleotide sequence: TGTGCCAGCTCCTCGGGACAGATGAACACTGAAGCTTTCTTT. The V and J genes are TRBV18 and TRBJ1-1; 7 positions agree with TRBD1. The V gene end was trimmed by 6 bases and the J gene end by 0 bases; junction bases not matched to a gene: 4. Germline V gene lookup returns CDR1 KGHSH and CDR2 LQKENI. CDR3 length: 14 amino acids.